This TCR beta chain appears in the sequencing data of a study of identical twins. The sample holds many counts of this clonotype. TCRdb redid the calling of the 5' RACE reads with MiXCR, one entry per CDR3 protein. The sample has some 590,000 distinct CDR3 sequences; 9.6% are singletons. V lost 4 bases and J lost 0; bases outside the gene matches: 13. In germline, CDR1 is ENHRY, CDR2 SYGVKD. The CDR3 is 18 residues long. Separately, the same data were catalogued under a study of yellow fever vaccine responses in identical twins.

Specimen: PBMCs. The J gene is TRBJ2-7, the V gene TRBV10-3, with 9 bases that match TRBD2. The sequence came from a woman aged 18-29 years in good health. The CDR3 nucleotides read TGTGCCATCAGTGCCCATCCTAAGACTAGCGGAAGCTCCTACGAGCAGTACTTC. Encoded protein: CAISAHPKTSGSSYEQYF.